The entry that follows covers one TCR beta chain sequence. The antigen is not known. This same CDR3 is encoded by further DNA sequences in the sample. The data originate from a study of graft-versus-host responses after intestinal transplantation. As for the study in general: Each patient got anti-thymocyte globulin induction, then tacrolimus and steroids for around three years. Study conclusions and caveats: Researchers found peak circulating GvH clone levels linked to early post-transplant HvG declines. Individuals carrying graft-donor T cell macrochimerism showed high graft-versus-host to host-versus-graft clonal ratios in allografts. GvH clones surfaced in recipient marrow, some emerging earlier in ileum or blood.

Assay: immunoSEQ multiplex PCR; the TCRdb copy retains only in-frame clones and omits some. The table has about 120,000 clones, approximately 95% seen once. The V end was cut by 4 bases, the J end by 3 bases, with 7 bases between. This CDR3 has 11 amino acids. Germline lookup yields CDR1 SQVTM and CDR2 ANQGSEA. The receptor's source is a human donor who received an intestinal transplant. The chain couples TRBV29-1 to TRBJ2-7; D is uncertain. The sequenced sample was unstimulated CD8+ T cells sorted from spleen or lymph node cells, obtained before intestinal transplant. Here the CDR3 reads CSVVGDYEQYF. The DNA for the CDR3 is TGCAGCGTTGTTGGCGACTACGAGCAGTACTTC.